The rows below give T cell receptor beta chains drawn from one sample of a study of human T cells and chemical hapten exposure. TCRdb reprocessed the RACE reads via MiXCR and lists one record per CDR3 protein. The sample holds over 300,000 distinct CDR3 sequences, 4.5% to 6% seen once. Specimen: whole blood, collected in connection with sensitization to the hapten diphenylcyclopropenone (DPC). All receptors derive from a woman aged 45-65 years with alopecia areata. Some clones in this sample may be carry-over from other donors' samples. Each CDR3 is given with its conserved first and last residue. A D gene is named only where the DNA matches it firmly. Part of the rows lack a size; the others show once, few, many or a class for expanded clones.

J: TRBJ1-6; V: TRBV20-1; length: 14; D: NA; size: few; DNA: TGCAGTGCCCGTCACCTCAGGGGAAATTCACCCCTCCACTTT; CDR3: CSARHLRGNSPLHF
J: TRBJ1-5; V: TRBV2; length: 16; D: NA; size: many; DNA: TGTGCCAGCAGTTACAGGGAAGTGGGAGGCAATCAGCCCCAGCATTTT; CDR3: CASSYREVGGNQPQHF
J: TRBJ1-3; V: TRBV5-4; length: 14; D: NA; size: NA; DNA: TGTGCCAGCAGCTTCTGGGGCTCTGGAAACACCATATATTTT; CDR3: CASSFWGSGNTIYF
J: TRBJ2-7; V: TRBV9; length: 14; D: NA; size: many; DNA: TGTGCCAGCAGCGGCCCGGGAAAGCCCTACGAGCAGTACTTC; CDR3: CASSGPGKPYEQYF
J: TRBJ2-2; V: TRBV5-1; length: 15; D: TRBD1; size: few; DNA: TGCGCCAGCCCCCCGGGACAGGGGGACTCCGGGGAGCTGTTTTTT; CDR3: CASPPGQGDSGELFF
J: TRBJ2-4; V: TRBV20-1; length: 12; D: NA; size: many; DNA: TGCAGTGCTGGACAGGACGGGGGCATTCAGTACTTC; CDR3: CSAGQDGGIQYF
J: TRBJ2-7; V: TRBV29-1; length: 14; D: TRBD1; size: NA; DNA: TGCAGCGTTGAACCCCGGGACAGGGGAATCGAGCAGTACTTC; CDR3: CSVEPRDRGIEQYF
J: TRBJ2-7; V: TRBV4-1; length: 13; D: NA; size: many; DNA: TGCGCCAGCAGCCAGGACCGTTATTGGGAGCAGTACTTC; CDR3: CASSQDRYWEQYF
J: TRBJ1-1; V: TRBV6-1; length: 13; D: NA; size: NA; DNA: TGTGCCAGCAGCGAGACGGTGAACACTGAAGCTTTCTTT; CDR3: CASSETVNTEAFF
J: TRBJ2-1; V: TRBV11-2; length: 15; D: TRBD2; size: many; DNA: TGTGCCAGCAGCTTTCGACTAGCGGAAAACAATGAGCAGTTCTTC; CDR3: CASSFRLAENNEQFF
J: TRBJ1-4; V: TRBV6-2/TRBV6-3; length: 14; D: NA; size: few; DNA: TGTGCCAGCAGCGGACAGCCCCAAGGCGAAAAACTGTTTTTT; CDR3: CASSGQPQGEKLFF
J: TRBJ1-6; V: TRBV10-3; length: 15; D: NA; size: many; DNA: TGTGCCATCAGTGAGTTGGGGGGGACTAATTCACCCCTCCACTTT; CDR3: CAISELGGTNSPLHF
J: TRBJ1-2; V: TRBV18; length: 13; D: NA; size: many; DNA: TGTGCCAGCTCACCCGACAATAACTATGGCTACACCTTC; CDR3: CASSPDNNYGYTF
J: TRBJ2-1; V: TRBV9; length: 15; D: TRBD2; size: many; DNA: TGTGCCAGCAGCAGAGACCCGGGAGGGGACAATGAGCAGTTCTTC; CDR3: CASSRDPGGDNEQFF
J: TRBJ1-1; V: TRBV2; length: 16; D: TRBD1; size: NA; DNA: TGTGCCAGCAGTGAGCGACAGGGGACCATGAACACTGAAGCTTTCTTT; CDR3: CASSERQGTMNTEAFF
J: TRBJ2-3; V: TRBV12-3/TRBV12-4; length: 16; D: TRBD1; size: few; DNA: TGTGCCAGCAGTCACCAGACAGGGGGCCGGACAGATACGCAGTATTTT; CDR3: CASSHQTGGRTDTQYF
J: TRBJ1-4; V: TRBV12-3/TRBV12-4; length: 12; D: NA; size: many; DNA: TGTGCCAGCAGTTTCGGGGTTGAAAAACTGTTTTTT; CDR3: CASSFGVEKLFF
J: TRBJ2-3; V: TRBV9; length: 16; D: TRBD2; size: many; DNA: TGTGCCAGCAGCGTAGGATGGCGGGGGTTCACAGATACGCAGTATTTT; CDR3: CASSVGWRGFTDTQYF
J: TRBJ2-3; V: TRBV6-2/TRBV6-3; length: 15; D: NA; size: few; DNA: TGTGCCAGCAGTTACTCGTCAGCCTCCACAGATACGCAGTATTTT; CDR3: CASSYSSASTDTQYF
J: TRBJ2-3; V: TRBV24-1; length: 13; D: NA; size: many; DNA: TGTGCCACCAGTGGTATTTCCGGAGATACGCAGTATTTT; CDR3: CATSGISGDTQYF
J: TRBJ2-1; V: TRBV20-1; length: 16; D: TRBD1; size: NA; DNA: TGCAGTGCTAGGGTATGGGGACAGGGGGCAGACAATGAGCAGTTCTTC; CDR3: CSARVWGQGADNEQFF
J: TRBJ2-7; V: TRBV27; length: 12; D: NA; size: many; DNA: TGTGCCAGCAGCCAGCGGACCTACGAGCAGTACTTC; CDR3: CASSQRTYEQYF
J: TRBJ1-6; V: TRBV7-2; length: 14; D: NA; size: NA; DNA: TGTGCCAGCAGCTTACAACCGAGTAATTCACCCCTCCACTTT; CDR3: CASSLQPSNSPLHF
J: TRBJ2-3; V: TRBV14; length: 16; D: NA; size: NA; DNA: TGTGCCAGCAGCTCTACGAGGACACCGCCCACAGATACGCAGTATTTT; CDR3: CASSSTRTPPTDTQYF
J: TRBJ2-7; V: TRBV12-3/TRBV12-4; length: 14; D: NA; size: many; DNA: TGTGCCAGCAGGCCCCCGGGGTCCCCCTACGAGCAGTACTTC; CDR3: CASRPPGSPYEQYF
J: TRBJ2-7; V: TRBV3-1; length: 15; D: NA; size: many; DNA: TGTGCCAGCAGCCAAGATCCCGGAGCCGGTCGCGAGCAGTACTTC; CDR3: CASSQDPGAGREQYF
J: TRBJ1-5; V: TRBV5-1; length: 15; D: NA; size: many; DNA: TGCGCCAGCAGCTTGGAGGGCAGGGGAAATCAGCCCCAGCATTTT; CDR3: CASSLEGRGNQPQHF
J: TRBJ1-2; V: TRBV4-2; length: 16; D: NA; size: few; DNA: TGTGCCAGCAGCCAAGAGTATGGGGGGGGAGTCTATGGCTACACCTTC; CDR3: CASSQEYGGGVYGYTF
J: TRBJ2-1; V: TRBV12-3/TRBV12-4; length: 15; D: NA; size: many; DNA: TGTGCCAGCAGCGAGACTGGAGGGGGTTACAATGAGCAGTTCTTC; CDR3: CASSETGGGYNEQFF
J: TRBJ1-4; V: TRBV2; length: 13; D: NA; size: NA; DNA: TGTGCCAGCAGTGATGCAACTAATGAAAAACTGTTTTTT; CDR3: CASSDATNEKLFF
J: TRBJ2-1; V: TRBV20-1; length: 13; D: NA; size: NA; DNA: TGCAGTGCTCCCAAAGAGTCCTACAATGAGCAGTTCTTC; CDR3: CSAPKESYNEQFF
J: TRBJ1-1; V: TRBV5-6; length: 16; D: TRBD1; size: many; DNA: TGTGCCAGCAGCCCCCTGACAGGGATCATGAACACTGAAGCTTTCTTT; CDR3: CASSPLTGIMNTEAFF
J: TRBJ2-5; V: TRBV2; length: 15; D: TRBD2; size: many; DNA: TGTGCCAGCAGGGCACTAGCGGTTAACCAAGAGACCCAGTACTTC; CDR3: CASRALAVNQETQYF
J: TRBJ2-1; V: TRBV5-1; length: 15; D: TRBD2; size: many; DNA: TGCGCCAGCAGCTTCGAAGCGGGAGGGCACAATGAGCAGTTCTTC; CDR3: CASSFEAGGHNEQFF
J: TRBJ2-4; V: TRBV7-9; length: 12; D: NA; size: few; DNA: TGTGCCAGCAGCTGGGGGCCAGGGTATCTGTACTTC; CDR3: CASSWGPGYLYF
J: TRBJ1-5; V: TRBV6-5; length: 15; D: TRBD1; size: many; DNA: TGTGCCAGCAGTCTACAGGGGGTCGGCAATCAGCCCCAGCATTTT; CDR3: CASSLQGVGNQPQHF
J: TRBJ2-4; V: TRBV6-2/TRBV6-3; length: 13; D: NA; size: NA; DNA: TGTGCCAGCCTAGGAGTAGCCAAAAACATTCAGTACTTC; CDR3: CASLGVAKNIQYF
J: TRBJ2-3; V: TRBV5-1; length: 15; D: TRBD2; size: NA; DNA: TGCGCCAGCAGCTTCACAGCGGGAGTTCAAGATACGCAGTATTTT; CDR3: CASSFTAGVQDTQYF
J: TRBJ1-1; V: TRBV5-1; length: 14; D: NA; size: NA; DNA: TGCGCCAGCAGCCAGCAGGGGATGAACACTGAAGCTTTCTTT; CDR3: CASSQQGMNTEAFF
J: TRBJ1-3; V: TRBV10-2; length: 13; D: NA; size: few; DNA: TGCGCCAGCAGTTCAGGATCTGGAAACACCATATATTTT; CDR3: CASSSGSGNTIYF
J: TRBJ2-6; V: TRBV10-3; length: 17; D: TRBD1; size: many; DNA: TGTGCCATCAGTGAGTCGGCAGGGGGCTCTGGGGCCAACGTCCTGACTTTC; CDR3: CAISESAGGSGANVLTF
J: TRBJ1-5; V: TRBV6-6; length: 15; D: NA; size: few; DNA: TGTGCCAGCAGTACGCCGGGGCTTCCTAATCAGCCCCAGCATTTT; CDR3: CASSTPGLPNQPQHF
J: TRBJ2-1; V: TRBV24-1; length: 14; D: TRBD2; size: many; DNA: TGTGCCACCGGGGAGCGGGAGGGCCGCAATGAGCAGTTCTTC; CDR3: CATGEREGRNEQFF
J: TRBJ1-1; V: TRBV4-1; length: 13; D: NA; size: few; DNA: TGCGCCAGCAGCCAAGATCAGGGACCTGAAGCTTTCTTT; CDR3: CASSQDQGPEAFF
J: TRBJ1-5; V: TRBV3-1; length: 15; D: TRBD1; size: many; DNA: TGTGCCAGCAGCCAAGAGTCAGGGGGCGTTCAGCCCCAGCATTTT; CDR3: CASSQESGGVQPQHF
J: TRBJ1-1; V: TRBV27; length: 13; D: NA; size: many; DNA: TGTGCCAGCAGTTACAGGGTACTCACTGAAGCTTTCTTT; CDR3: CASSYRVLTEAFF
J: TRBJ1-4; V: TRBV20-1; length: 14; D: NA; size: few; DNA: TGCAGTGCTGGCGACGGTGCAACTAATGAAAAACTGTTTTTT; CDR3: CSAGDGATNEKLFF
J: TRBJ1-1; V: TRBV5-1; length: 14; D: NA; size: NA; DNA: TGCGCCAGCGGCGCGTTGACAGGTGGCACTGAAGCTTTCTTT; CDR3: CASGALTGGTEAFF
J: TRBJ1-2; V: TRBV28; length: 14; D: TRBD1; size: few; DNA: TGTGCCAGCAGTCTCCAAGGACAGGGACATGGCTACACCTTC; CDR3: CASSLQGQGHGYTF
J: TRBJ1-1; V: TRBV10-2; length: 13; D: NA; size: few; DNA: TGCGCCAGCAGTGACAGGGGAATCACTGAAGCTTTCTTT; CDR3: CASSDRGITEAFF
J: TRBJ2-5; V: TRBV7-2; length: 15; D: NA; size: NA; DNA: TGTGCCAGCAGCTTAGTGGGGGTTCCTATCGAGACCCAGTACTTC; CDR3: CASSLVGVPIETQYF
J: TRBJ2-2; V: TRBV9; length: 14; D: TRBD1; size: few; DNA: TGTGCCAGCAGCGCGACAGGGACGACCGGGGAGCTGTTTTTT; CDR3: CASSATGTTGELFF
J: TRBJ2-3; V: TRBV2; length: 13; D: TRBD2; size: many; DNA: TGTGCCAGCACCAGCGGGGCAGCAGATACGCAGTATTTT; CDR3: CASTSGAADTQYF
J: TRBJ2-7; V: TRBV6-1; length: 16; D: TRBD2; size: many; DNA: TGTGCCAGCAGTCCCCGGACTAGCGGGACCATAGGGGAGCAGTACTTC; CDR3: CASSPRTSGTIGEQYF